The rows below give T cell receptor beta chains drawn from one sample of a study of T cell changes during pregnancy in multiple sclerosis. TCRdb keeps only in-frame clones here, not all; method: immunoSEQ multiplex PCR. The data hold 40,000 to 60,000 clones, with 90% observed a single time. The sequencing here drew on peripheral blood, taken in the first trimester of pregnancy. The source of these receptors is a female donor in good health, enrolled as a control in a pregnancy study. Both conserved end residues are part of each CDR3. A D gene is named only where the DNA matches it firmly. The listing skips clone size in some rows; elsewhere it reads once, few, many or a size class.

TRBD2	TRBV25-1	NA	TRBJ2-1	TGTGCCAGCAGTGAATCGTTAGGCGGGGGGGCCGAGTTAGAGTTCTTC	CASSESLGGGAELEFF
NA	TRBV5-6	NA	TRBJ2-2	TGTGCCAGCCGGTCTTCCGGGGAGCTGTTTTTT	CASRSSGELFF
TRBD2	TRBV6-4	NA	TRBJ2-2	TGTGCCAGCAGTGAGACTAGCGGGAGCGGGGAGCTGTTTTTT	CASSETSGSGELFF
TRBD2	TRBV5-4	once	TRBJ2-1	TGTGCCAGCAGCTTGGCGGGACTAGCGATCAATGAGCAGTTCTTC	CASSLAGLAINEQFF
NA	TRBV28	NA	TRBJ2-2	TGTGCCAGCAGTTTGACAGGCCTGAACACCGGGGAGCTGTTTTTT	CASSLTGLNTGELFF
TRBD1	TRBV7-4	NA	TRBJ1-4	TGTGCCAGGAAGGGGGCAGGGTTTTCTGAAAAACTGTTTTTT	CARKGAGFSEKLFF
NA	TRBV6-5	NA	TRBJ2-7	TGTGCCAGTTCGGTGCGGGGGCCCCTTGACGAGCAGTACTTC	CASSVRGPLDEQYF
NA	TRBV11-1	NA	TRBJ2-5	TGTGCCAGCAGCCTGGGACTTCAAGAGACCCAGTACTTC	CASSLGLQETQYF
TRBD2	TRBV28	NA	TRBJ2-1	TGTGCCAGCAGTTTAATAAAAGGGTCTAGCGGCAACAATGAGCAGTTCTTC	CASSLIKGSSGNNEQFF
NA	TRBV28	NA	TRBJ1-2	TGTGCCAGCAGTTTAGGGCAGCCAGTCTATGGCTACACCTTC	CASSLGQPVYGYTF
TRBD2	TRBV13	NA	TRBJ2-7	TGTGCCAGCAGCTTTTTCGGGAGGGGTATCGAGCAGTACTTC	CASSFFGRGIEQYF
TRBD1	TRBV28	NA	TRBJ1-2	TGTGCCAGCAGTTTCCCCCGGGACAGCCCCTATGGCTACACCTTC	CASSFPRDSPYGYTF
TRBD2	TRBV6-6	once	TRBJ2-7	TGTGCCAGCAGCCTACTCCTGGCGGGAGATTCCGAGCAGTACTTC	CASSLLLAGDSEQYF
NA	TRBV7-3	NA	TRBJ2-7	TGTGCCAGCAGCCCGGGATACACCTACGAGCAGTACTTC	CASSPGYTYEQYF
TRBD1	TRBV25-1	NA	TRBJ1-2	TGTGCCAGCAGTGACCCGGGACAGGGAGTCTATGGCTACACCTTC	CASSDPGQGVYGYTF
TRBD2	TRBV11-1	NA	TRBJ2-2	TGTGCCAGCAGCTTCGTTACTAGCGGGAGTCGGACCGGGGAGCTGTTTTTT	CASSFVTSGSRTGELFF
NA	TRBV7-2	NA	TRBJ2-5	TGTGCCAGCAGCTTAGCCTATCGACAGAAGGGGACCCAGTACTTC	CASSLAYRQKGTQYF
NA	TRBV2	once	TRBJ1-5	TGTGCCAGCAGTGACCCCTCCAACAGGGCCTTCTATCAGCCCCAGCATTTT	CASSDPSNRAFYQPQHF
NA	TRBV10-3	NA	TRBJ1-5	TGTGCCATCAGTGAGGGGCCAGGCAATCAGCCCCAGCATTTT	CAISEGPGNQPQHF
NA	TRBV4-1	NA	TRBJ2-2	TGCGCCAGCAGCCAAGATAAGAGGGCCACCCCCGGGGAGCTGTTTTTT	CASSQDKRATPGELFF
TRBD1	TRBV11-2	NA	TRBJ1-2	TGTGCCAGCAGCCGGACAGGGGAAGGCTACACCTTC	CASSRTGEGYTF
NA	TRBV18	NA	TRBJ2-7	TGTGCCAGCTCACGTGGGGACAAAAGCTACGAGCAGTACTTC	CASSRGDKSYEQYF
NA	TRBV5-6	NA	TRBJ2-7	TGTGCCAGCAGCCTCGGGTCTCCCTACGAGCAGTACTTC	CASSLGSPYEQYF
TRBD2	TRBV7-9	once	TRBJ2-3	TGTGCCAGCAGCTTGGCGGGAGCAGATACGCAGTATTTT	CASSLAGADTQYF
NA	TRBV14	NA	TRBJ1-4	TGTGCCAGCAGCCAAGCATTGTATGAAAAACTGTTTTTT	CASSQALYEKLFF
TRBD1	TRBV19	NA	TRBJ1-5	TGTGCCAGCCAGGGGACAGGGGGAGGTCAGCCCCAGCATTTT	CASQGTGGGQPQHF
TRBD2	TRBV15	NA	TRBJ2-1	TGTGCCACCAGCGGCTCACGGGGGGATGAGCAGTTCTTC	CATSGSRGDEQFF
NA	TRBV6-5	NA	TRBJ2-2	TGTGCCAGCAGTTACGATCGGGGGAACACCGGGGAGCTGTTTTTT	CASSYDRGNTGELFF
TRBD2	TRBV7-3	NA	TRBJ2-1	TGTGCCAGCAGCTCGACCCTAGCGGGAGGGCGAAATGAGCAGTTCTTC	CASSSTLAGGRNEQFF
TRBD2	TRBV7-9	NA	TRBJ2-7	TGTGCCAGCAGCAAGAGGGAGGGATCCTACGAGCAGTACTTC	CASSKREGSYEQYF
TRBD2	TRBV28	once	TRBJ2-3	TGTGCCAGCAGTTTCCGGGGGGGGTGGACAGATACGCAGTATTTT	CASSFRGGWTDTQYF
NA	TRBV11-2	NA	TRBJ1-5	TGTGCCAGCAGCTTCGAATCGGGGGAGGGCCAGCCCCAGCATTTT	CASSFESGEGQPQHF